This T cell receptor beta chain was documented in a study of shared clonotypes between healthy human individuals. The method was immunoSEQ multiplex PCR; TCRdb's version includes in-frame clones alone and lacks a portion of them. The sample carries more than 2 million clones, over 85% recorded once. As regards this clone: The same CDR3 also results from other DNA sequences found in this sample.

The germline V gene encodes CDR1 SGDLS and CDR2 YYNGEE. The CDR3 loop spans 13 amino acids. The germline V and J ends were trimmed by 2 bases and 3 bases, with 9 bases remaining between them. Only CD45RO-negative cells positively selected for CCR7 counted as naive CD8 cells, so terminally differentiated effector memory CD45RA+ cells were excluded. The rearrangement joins TRBV9 to TRBJ2-7, with D possibly being TRBD1 (5 bases). Specimen: naive CD8+ T cells sorted from blood. This sequence originates from a man younger than 35 in good health. CDR3 loop: CASSVQGGYEQYF. The CDR3 nucleotides read TGTGCCAGCAGCGTTCAGGGTGGCTACGAGCAGTACTTC.